This T cell receptor beta chain comes out of a study of cytomegalovirus exposure and HLA in healthy donors. This CDR3 is built from 13 residues. V was trimmed by 7 bases and J by 0 bases, leaving 9 bases between them. The V gene's germline CDR1 is SQVTM and CDR2 ANQGSEA. PCR was performed using 60 Vbeta and 13 Jbeta primers. Measured with immunoSEQ multiplex PCR; TCRdb has only the in-frame clones, and not every one. The sample shows 100,000 to 150,000 clones, 75% to 85% of them seen only once. Overall study findings and caveats: Presence/absence analysis assumed near-uniform sequencing depth across donors. In a later analysis, several top co-occurrence clusters appeared linked to parvovirus B19, influenza, CMV and Epstein-Barr virus.

With respect to this clone: The target antigen is unknown.

The specimen sequenced was PBMCs. This TCR was recovered from a man aged 35-49 years in good health and CMV-seronegative. The V and J genes are TRBV29-1 and TRBJ2-2; D not resolved. The CDR3: CSAQFANTGELFF. Here the CDR3 DNA reads TGCAGCGCCCAGTTCGCGAACACCGGGGAGCTGTTTTTT.